This T cell receptor (beta chain) stems from a study of type 1 and type 2 diabetes patients. In the study overall: Participants included type 1 and type 2 diabetes patients plus nondiabetic controls.

V was shortened by 8 bases and J by 3 bases, with 14 bases between the two germline ends. The CDR3 contains 14 residues. Germline-derived CDR1 and CDR2 are WSHSY and SAAADI. Genomic DNA was the PCR template. Multiplex PCR with 30 forward and 13 reverse primers amplified the TCR beta CDR3. TCRdb re-called the multiplex PCR reads through MiXCR, storing one row per CDR3 protein. In the table there are fewer than 350,000 distinct CDR3 sequences, around 50% of which are singletons. In its sample, this clonotype was seen a few times. What was sequenced was peripheral blood mononuclear cells (PBMCs). The clonotype comes from a man aged 18 to 30 with type 2 diabetes. The chain joins TRBV10-2 to TRBJ1-5; D not certain. The CDR3 DNA sequence: TGCGCCAGCGGCGGCGACACCTTCAATCAGCCCCAGCATTTT. The encoded protein is CASGGDTFNQPQHF.